This TCR beta chain was recorded in a study of blood T cells in healthy people across ages. Then a second PCR, running about 6 to 11 cycles, was carried out with a sample-barcoded 5' primer and a J-beta primer mix. Each cDNA molecule carried a tag from a template-switch adaptor that contained 12 random nucleotides. Any given sample supplied a minimum of 2.5 million CDR3-containing paired-end reads. MiXCR, run by TCRdb on the 5' RACE reads, gives a single entry per CDR3 protein. The sample records about 940,000 distinct CDR3 sequences, about 44% being singletons. This CDR3 contains 14 residues. The germline gives CDR1 DFQATT, CDR2 SNEGSKA (reference sequence). Trimming took 0 bases from V and 3 from J; bases not matched to a gene: 4. Isolated per sample were at least 7 million PBMCs. Total RNA was isolated from each sample in quantities of at least 5 micrograms.

The chain uses TRBV20-1 and TRBJ2-7; 8 positions match TRBD2. The sequence came from a young man in good health. Material: blood. The CDR3 reads CSARDRTSFYEQYF. The CDR3 coding sequence is TGCAGTGCTAGAGATAGGACTAGCTTCTACGAGCAGTACTTC.